Shown below are 22 T cell receptor beta chains from a single sample sequenced in a study of T-cell memory formation after mild COVID-19. One entry per CDR3 protein results from TCRdb running MiXCR on the 5' RACE reads. The sample holds a few hundred thousand distinct CDR3 sequences, 19% seen once. Input material: PBMCs or a T cell subset sorted from them (not recorded which). All receptors come from a young man who had mild COVID-19 (a few samples of this study predate the infection). Cell type and time point are not known.

The rearrangement joins TRBV20-1 to TRBJ1-2; D gene uncertain. Germline-derived CDR1 and CDR2 are DFQATT and SNEGSKA (reference sequence). V lost 6 bases and J 0 bases, leaving 14 bases between the germline ends. The CDR3 is 14 amino acids. Here the CDR3 reads CSARRGQTNYGYTF. CDR3 nucleotide sequence: TGCAGTGCCAGGCGGGGTCAGACTAACTATGGCTACACCTTC.

This clonotype has only a few counts. The V gene is TRBV20-1, the J gene TRBJ1-1; 8 bases agree with TRBD1. Germline-derived CDR1 and CDR2 are DFQATT and SNEGSKA (reference sequence). The V gene end was trimmed by 5 bases and the J gene end by 0 bases; junction bases not matched to a gene: 5. This CDR3 contains 14 residues. The CDR3, as DNA: TGCAGTGCTCCCAGGGGGCAGATGAACACTGAAGCTTTCTTT. Translated: CSAPRGQMNTEAFF.

This rearrangement joins TRBV5-4 to TRBJ2-1; tentative D call: TRBD1 (6 bases). The CDR3 is made up of 14 amino acids. V gave up 4 bases and J gave up 9 bases, with 17 bases separating them. The V gene's germline CDR1 is SGHNT and CDR2 YYREEE (reference sequence). The CDR3 protein is CASSPGTPGSEQFF. The CDR3 nucleotides read TGTGCCAGCAGCCCCGGGACACCTGGGAGTGAGCAGTTCTTC.

This rearrangement joins TRBV7-9 to TRBJ2-7; 9 bases fit TRBD1. The ends lost 4 bases at V and 4 bases at J; junction bases unmatched: 8. CDR3 length equals 15 residues. Germline values: CDR1 SEHNR, CDR2 FQNEAQ (reference sequence). The DNA of the CDR3 is TGTGCCAGCAGCTCGACAGGGGGAAAATGGTACGAGCAGTACTTC. Encoded protein: CASSSTGGKWYEQYF.

This clonotype was counted between two and nine times. V usage is TRBV7-6 and J usage is TRBJ2-1; D uncertain. This CDR3 has 13 residues. In germline, CDR1 is SGHVS, CDR2 FNYEAQ. Trimming pared 4 bases from V and 5 bases from J, leaving 9 bases between. In DNA form, the CDR3 reads TGTGCCAGCAGCTCCCGACGGAACAATGAGCAGTTCTTC. As protein: CASSSRRNNEQFF.

Remarks on this clonotype: Its ends do not fully match the called genes, so a read error is possible. This chain joins TRBV5-1 and TRBJ2-7, with TRBD2 matching 10 bases. This CDR3 contains 14 residues. Germline CDR1 reads SGHRS; CDR2 reads YFSETQ. CDR3: CASSLAGDSYKQYF. DNA of the CDR3: TGCGCCAGCAGCCTAGCGGGGGACTCCTACAAGCAGTACTTC.

This sequence joins TRBV7-9 and TRBJ2-7, with D tentatively TRBD2 (6 bases). The germline gives CDR1 SEHNR, CDR2 FQNEAQ (reference sequence). This CDR3 is 12 amino acids long. V was cut by 4 bases and J by 3 bases, with 7 bases left in between. CDR3 loop: CASSWGGYEQYV. CDR3 nucleotide sequence: TGTGCCAGCAGCTGGGGAGGCTACGAGCAGTACGTC.

The chain combines TRBV20-1 with TRBJ2-1; the D gene could be TRBD1 or TRBD2 (5 bases each). The germline gives CDR1 DFQATT, CDR2 SNEGSKA (reference sequence). This CDR3 comprises 13 residues. Trimming shortened V by 4 bases and J by 5 bases, and 12 bases separated the two germline ends. CDR3 in DNA: TGCAGTGCTATAGGGACGGTACACAATGAGCAGTTCTTC. Translation gives CSAIGTVHNEQFF.

This clonotype was found a few times. The V gene is TRBV7-9, the J gene TRBJ1-1; unclear D gene. V lost 1 base to trimming and J lost 5 bases, with 5 bases between them. Germline V gene lookup returns CDR1 SEHNR and CDR2 FQNEAQ (reference sequence). The CDR3 contains 12 residues. The CDR3 DNA reads TGTGCCAGCAGCTTAGTAGTAACTGAAGCTTTCTTT. This translates into CASSLVVTEAFF.

This clonotype was observed a handful of times. The gene calls are TRBV7-2 and TRBJ2-3, with D hard to call. Germline CDR1 is SGHTA and CDR2 is FQGNSA. Trimming removed 2 bases at V and 2 bases at J, with 11 bases between. CDR3 size: 15 residues. The CDR3 spells CASSLYGSHTDTQYF. DNA for the CDR3: TGTGCCAGCAGCTTATATGGCTCCCACACAGATACGCAGTATTTT.

This clonotype was observed a handful of times. This sequence joins TRBV27 and TRBJ1-5; a possible D gene is TRBD1 (6 bases). CDR3 length: 15 amino acids. V lost 2 bases to trimming and J lost 7 bases, with 15 bases between them. Germline V gene data show CDR1 as MNHEY and CDR2 as SMNVEV (reference sequence). The CDR3 reads CASSLVGPGEQPQHF. CDR3 coding DNA: TGTGCCAGCAGTTTAGTAGGGCCAGGGGAGCAGCCCCAGCATTTT.

This clonotype has more than one count but fewer than ten. This chain links TRBV20-1 with TRBJ2-1; 13 bases fit TRBD2. Losses at the gene ends were 8 bases for V and 5 bases for J; bases not matched to a gene: 9. The germline V gene encodes CDR1 DFQATT and CDR2 SNEGSKA (reference sequence). The CDR3 is made up of 15 amino acids. This chain's CDR3 is CSKILAGGPHNEQFF. In DNA form, the CDR3 reads TGCAGTAAGATACTAGCGGGGGGGCCCCACAATGAGCAGTTCTTC.

This clonotype was seen only a few times. Written as DNA, the CDR3 is TGTGCCAGCAGTCCCCCCGGGACTAGCGGACAAGAGACCCAGTACTTC. It encodes CASSPPGTSGQETQYF. The chain has TRBV12-3 or TRBV12-4 and TRBJ2-5, with 11 bases that match TRBD2. This CDR3 contains 16 residues. With 5 bases clipped from V and 2 bases from J, the junction kept 7 bases outside the gene matches.

This clonotype was detected only a few times. The genes are TRBV7-2 and TRBJ1-2; 9 bases agree with TRBD1. The CDR3 is 16 amino acids. Germline V gives CDR1 SGHTA, CDR2 FQGNSA. The junction had 10 bases not matched to a gene; V was cut back by 6 bases and J by 2 bases. CDR3 sequence (DNA): TGTGCCAGCAGTACTGCCGGGACAGGGAGGAACTATGGCTACACCTTC. Translation: CASSTAGTGRNYGYTF.

This clonotype was observed a few times. V is TRBV5-1 and J is TRBJ1-5; D ambiguous. Trimming shortened V by 0 bases and J by 0 bases, and 7 bases separated the two germline ends. Germline CDR1 reads SGHRS; CDR2 reads YFSETQ. The CDR3 length is 15 residues. This CDR3 is CASSLVADSNQPQHF. Here the CDR3 DNA reads TGCGCCAGCAGCTTGGTGGCGGATAGCAATCAGCCCCAGCATTTT.

The rearrangement joins TRBV10-3 to TRBJ2-3; D unresolved. Trimming shortened V by 6 bases and J by 2 bases, and 12 bases separated the two germline ends. This CDR3 contains 14 residues. The germline V gene has CDR1 ENHRY and CDR2 SYGVKD. The CDR3 sequence is CAIRGPTLTDTQYF. The CDR3 nucleotides read TGTGCCATCAGGGGCCCTACCCTCACAGATACGCAGTATTTT.

V and J are TRBV12-3 or TRBV12-4 and TRBJ2-5, with TRBD2 identical over 8 bases. The CDR3 loop spans 14 amino acids. V was pared by 5 bases and J by 5 bases, with 7 bases of the junction left unmatched. The DNA of the CDR3 is TGTGCCAGCAGTCAAACGGGGGGGCGCGAGACCCAGTACTTC. This encodes CASSQTGGRETQYF.

This clonotype has just one count. The gene calls are TRBV5-1 and TRBJ2-3; D may be TRBD1 or TRBD2 (5 bases each). The germline gives CDR1 SGHRS, CDR2 YFSETQ. The V gene lost 0 bases and the J gene lost 5 bases, with 19 bases spanning the gap. CDR3 length: 17 amino acids. CDR3 coding DNA: TGCGCCAGCAGCTTGGCTGGGACGTCGCAATTACGAGATACGCAGTATTTT. Encoded protein: CASSLAGTSQLRDTQYF. The variable domain in full, with the rest retrieved from reference TRBV5-1 and TRBJ2-3, is KAGVTQTPRYLIKTRGQQVTLSCSPISGHRSVSWYQQTPGQGLQFLFEYFSETQRNKGNFPGRFSGRQFSNSRSEMNVSTLELGDSALYLCASSLAGTSQLRDTQYFGPGTRLTVL.

This clonotype has at least ten counts. The chain employs TRBV7-9 and TRBJ1-2; 10 nucleotides match TRBD1. Per the germline V gene, CDR1 is SEHNR and CDR2 is FQNEAQ (reference sequence). Trimming took 0 bases from V and 8 from J; bases not matched to a gene: 0. The CDR3 is 13 residues long. The CDR3 loop reads CASSLATGGGYTF. The CDR3 nucleotides read TGTGCCAGCAGCTTAGCGACAGGGGGCGGCTACACCTTC.

The chain joins TRBV6-5 to TRBJ2-7; the match to TRBD2 covers 10 bases. This CDR3 spans 15 amino acids. Germline CDR1 is MNHEY and CDR2 is SVGAGI. With 0 bases clipped from V and 3 bases from J, the junction kept 2 bases outside the gene matches. In DNA, the CDR3 is TGTGCCAGCAGTTACTCCCTAGCGGGGGTCTACGAGCAGTACTTC. Protein sequence: CASSYSLAGVYEQYF.

The chain carries TRBV7-9 and TRBJ1-2, with D possibly being TRBD1 (5 bases). Trimming stripped 11 bases from V and 5 bases from J, with 24 bases between. Germline V gives CDR1 SEHNR, CDR2 FQNEAQ (reference sequence). This CDR3 is built from 15 residues. CDR3 sequence (DNA): TGTGCCGTTGCCCACGGATGGGGCCGTCCTTATGGCTACACCTTC. Translated: CAVAHGWGRPYGYTF.

J is TRBJ2-7 and V is TRBV4-3; no clear D. Germline loops: CDR1 LGHNA, CDR2 YSLEER. There are 12 residues in the CDR3. Trimming pared 2 bases from V and 7 bases from J, leaving 9 bases between. CDR3 sequence: CASSQLLGEQYF. The CDR3 nucleotides are TGCGCCAGCAGCCAACTCCTCGGTGAGCAGTACTTC.